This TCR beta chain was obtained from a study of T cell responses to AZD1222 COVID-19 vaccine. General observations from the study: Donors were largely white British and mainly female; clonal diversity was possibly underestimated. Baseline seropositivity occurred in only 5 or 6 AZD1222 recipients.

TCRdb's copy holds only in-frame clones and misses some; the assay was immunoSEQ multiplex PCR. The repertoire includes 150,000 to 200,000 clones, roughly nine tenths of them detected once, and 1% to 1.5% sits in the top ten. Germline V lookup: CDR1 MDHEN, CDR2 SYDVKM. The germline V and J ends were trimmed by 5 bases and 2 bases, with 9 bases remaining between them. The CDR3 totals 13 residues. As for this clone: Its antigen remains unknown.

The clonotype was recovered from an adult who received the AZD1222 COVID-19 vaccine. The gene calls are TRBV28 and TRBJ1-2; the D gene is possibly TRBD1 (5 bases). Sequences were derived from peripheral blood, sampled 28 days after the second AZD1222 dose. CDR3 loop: CASSRDGNYGYTF. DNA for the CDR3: TGTGCCAGCAGTCGGGACGGGAACTATGGCTACACCTTC.